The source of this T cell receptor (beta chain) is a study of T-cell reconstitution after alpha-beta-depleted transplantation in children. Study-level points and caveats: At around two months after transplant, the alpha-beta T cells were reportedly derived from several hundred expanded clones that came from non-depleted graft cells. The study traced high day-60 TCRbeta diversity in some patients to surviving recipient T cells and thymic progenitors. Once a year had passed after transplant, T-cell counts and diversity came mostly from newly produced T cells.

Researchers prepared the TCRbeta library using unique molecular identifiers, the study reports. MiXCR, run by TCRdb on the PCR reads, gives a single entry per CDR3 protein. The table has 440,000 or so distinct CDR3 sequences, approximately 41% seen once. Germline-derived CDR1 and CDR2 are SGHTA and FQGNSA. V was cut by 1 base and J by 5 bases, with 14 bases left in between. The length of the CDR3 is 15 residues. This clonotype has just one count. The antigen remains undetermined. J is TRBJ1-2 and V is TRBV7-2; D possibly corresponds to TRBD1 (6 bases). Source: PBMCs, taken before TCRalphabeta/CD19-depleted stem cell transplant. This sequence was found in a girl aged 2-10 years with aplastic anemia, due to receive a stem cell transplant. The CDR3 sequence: CASSLETGQFYGYTF. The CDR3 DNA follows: TGTGCCAGCAGCTTAGAAACAGGGCAATTTTATGGCTACACCTTC.